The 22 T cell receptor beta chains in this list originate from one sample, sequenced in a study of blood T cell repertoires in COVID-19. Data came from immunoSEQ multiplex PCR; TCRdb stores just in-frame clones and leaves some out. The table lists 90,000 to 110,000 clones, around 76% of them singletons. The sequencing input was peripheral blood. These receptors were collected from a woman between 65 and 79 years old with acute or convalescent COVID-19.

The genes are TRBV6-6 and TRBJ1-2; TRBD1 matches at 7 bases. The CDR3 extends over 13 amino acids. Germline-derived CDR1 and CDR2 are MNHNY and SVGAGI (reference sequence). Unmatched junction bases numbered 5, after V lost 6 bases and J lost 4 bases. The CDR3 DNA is TGTGCCAGCAGGGGGGACAGCTTCTATGGCTACACCTTC. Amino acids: CASRGDSFYGYTF.

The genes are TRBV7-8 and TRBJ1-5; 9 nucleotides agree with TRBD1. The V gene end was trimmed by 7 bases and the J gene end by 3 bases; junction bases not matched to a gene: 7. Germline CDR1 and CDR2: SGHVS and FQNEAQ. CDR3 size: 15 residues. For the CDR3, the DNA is TGTGCCAGCACTCCTGGACAGGGGTACAATCAGCCCCAGCATTTT. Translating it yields CASTPGQGYNQPQHF. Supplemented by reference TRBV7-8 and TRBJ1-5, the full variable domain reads GAGVSQSPRYKVAKRGQDVALRCDPISGHVSLFWYQQALGQGPEFLTYFQNEAQLDKSGLPSDRFFAERPEGSVSTLKIQRTQQEDSAVYLCASTPGQGYNQPQHFGDGTRLSIL.

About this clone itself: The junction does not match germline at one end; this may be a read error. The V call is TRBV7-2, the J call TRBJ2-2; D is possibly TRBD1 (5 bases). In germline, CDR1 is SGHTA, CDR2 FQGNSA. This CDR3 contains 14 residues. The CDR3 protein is CASGLGQNTGELFF. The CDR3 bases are TGTGCCAGCGGCTTGGGGCAGAACACCGGGGAGCTGTTTTTT.

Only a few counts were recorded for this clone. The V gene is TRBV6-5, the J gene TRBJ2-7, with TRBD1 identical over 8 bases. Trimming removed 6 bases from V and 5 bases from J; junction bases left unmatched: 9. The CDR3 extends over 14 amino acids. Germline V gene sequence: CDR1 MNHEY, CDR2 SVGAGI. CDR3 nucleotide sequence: TGTGCCAGCAGAATGGACAGGGCGAGGGACGAGCAGTACTTC. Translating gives CASRMDRARDEQYF.

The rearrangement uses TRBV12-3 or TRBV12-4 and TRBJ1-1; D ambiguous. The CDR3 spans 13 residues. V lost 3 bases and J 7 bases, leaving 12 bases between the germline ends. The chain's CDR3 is CASSFSGRNEAFF. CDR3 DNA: TGTGCCAGCAGTTTTTCGGGTAGAAATGAAGCTTTCTTT.

The CDR3 protein is CASSSRVSSGANVLTF. The CDR3, as DNA: TGTGCCAGCAGCTCCAGGGTTTCATCTGGGGCCAACGTCCTGACTTTC. The chain joins TRBV7-9 to TRBJ2-6, with a possible D match to TRBD1 (5 bases). V was pared by 4 bases and J by 1 base, with 11 bases between. This CDR3 is built from 16 residues. Germline loops: CDR1 SEHNR, CDR2 FQNEAQ (reference sequence).

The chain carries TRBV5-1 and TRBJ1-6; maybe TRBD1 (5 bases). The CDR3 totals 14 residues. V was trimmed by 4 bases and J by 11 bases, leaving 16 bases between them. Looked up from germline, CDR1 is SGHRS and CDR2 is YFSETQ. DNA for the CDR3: TGCGCCAGCAGCCCGGACGGGGGTAGGACACCCCTCCACTTT. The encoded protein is CASSPDGGRTPLHF.

CDR3 amino acids: CASSVGYSGGRRNEQFF. The CDR3, as DNA: TGTGCCAGCAGCGTGGGATATAGCGGGGGGAGGCGAAATGAGCAGTTCTTC. The rearrangement joins TRBV9 to TRBJ2-1; 10 nucleotides match TRBD2. This CDR3 spans 17 amino acids. J was trimmed by 7 bases and V by 2 bases; bases with no gene match: 12. CDR1 SGDLS and CDR2 YYNGEE come from the germline V gene. Complete variable domain (other parts from reference TRBV9 and TRBJ2-1): DSGVTQTPKHLITATGQRVTLRCSPRSGDLSVYWYQQSLDQGLQFLIQYYNGEERAKGNILERFSAQQFPDLHSELNLSSLELGDSALYFCASSVGYSGGRRNEQFFGPGTRLTVL.

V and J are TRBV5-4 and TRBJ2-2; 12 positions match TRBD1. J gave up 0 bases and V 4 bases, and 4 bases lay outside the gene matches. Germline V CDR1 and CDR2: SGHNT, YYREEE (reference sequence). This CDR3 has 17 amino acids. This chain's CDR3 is CASSQGQGAANTGELFF. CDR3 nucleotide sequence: TGTGCCAGCAGCCAGGGACAGGGGGCCGCGAACACCGGGGAGCTGTTTTTT.

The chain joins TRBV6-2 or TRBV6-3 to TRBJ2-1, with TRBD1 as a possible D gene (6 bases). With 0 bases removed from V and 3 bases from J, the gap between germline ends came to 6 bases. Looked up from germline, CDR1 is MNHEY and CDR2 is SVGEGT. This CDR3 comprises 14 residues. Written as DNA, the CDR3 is TGTGCCAGCAGTTACTCGGACAGCTACAATGAGCAGTTCTTC. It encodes CASSYSDSYNEQFF.

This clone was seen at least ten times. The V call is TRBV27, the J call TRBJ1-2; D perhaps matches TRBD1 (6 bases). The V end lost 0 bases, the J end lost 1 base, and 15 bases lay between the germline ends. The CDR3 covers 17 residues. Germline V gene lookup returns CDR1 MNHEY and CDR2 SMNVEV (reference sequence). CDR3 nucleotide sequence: TGTGCCAGCAGTTTATCGGGACAAACTCTTTTTAACTATGGCTACACCTTC. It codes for CASSLSGQTLFNYGYTF.

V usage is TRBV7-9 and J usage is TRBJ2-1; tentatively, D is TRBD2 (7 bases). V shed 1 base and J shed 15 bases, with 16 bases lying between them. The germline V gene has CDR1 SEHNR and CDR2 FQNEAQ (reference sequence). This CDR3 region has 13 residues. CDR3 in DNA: TGTGCCAGCAGCTTAGTTCTTGCGGGGGCCCCGTTCTTC. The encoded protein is CASSLVLAGAPFF.

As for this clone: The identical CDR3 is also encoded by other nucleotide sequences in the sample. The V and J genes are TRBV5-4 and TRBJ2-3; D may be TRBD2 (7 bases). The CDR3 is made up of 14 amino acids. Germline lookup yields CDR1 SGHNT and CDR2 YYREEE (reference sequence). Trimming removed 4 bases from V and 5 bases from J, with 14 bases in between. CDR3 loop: CASSPGGRGDTQYF. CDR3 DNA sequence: TGTGCCAGCAGCCCCGGGGGGCGGGGAGATACGCAGTATTTT.

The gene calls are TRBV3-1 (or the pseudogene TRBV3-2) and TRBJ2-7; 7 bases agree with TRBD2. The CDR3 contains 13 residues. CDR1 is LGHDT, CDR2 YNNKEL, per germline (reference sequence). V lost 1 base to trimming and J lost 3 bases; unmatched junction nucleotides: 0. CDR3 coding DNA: TGTGCCAGCAGCCAAGTAGCGGGCTACGAGCAGTACTTC. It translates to CASSQVAGYEQYF.

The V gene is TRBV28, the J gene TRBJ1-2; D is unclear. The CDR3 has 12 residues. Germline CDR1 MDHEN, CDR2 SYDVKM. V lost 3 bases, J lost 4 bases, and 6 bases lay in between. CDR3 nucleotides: TGTGCCAGCAGTTTCTACCCCTATGGCTACACCTTC. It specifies CASSFYPYGYTF.

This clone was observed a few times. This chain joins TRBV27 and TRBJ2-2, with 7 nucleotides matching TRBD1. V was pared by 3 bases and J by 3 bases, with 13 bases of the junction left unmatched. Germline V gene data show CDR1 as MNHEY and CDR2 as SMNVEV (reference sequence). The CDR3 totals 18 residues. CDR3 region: CASSFSPRRQGHTGELFF. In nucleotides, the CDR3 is TGTGCCAGCAGTTTTTCCCCCCGTCGACAGGGTCACACCGGGGAGCTGTTTTTT.

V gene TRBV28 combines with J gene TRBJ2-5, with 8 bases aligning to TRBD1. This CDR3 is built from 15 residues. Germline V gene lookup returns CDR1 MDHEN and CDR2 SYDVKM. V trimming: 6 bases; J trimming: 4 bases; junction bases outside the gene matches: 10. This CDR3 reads CASRPAGTGLETQYF. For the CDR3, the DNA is TGTGCCAGCAGGCCAGCCGGGACAGGACTAGAGACCCAGTACTTC.

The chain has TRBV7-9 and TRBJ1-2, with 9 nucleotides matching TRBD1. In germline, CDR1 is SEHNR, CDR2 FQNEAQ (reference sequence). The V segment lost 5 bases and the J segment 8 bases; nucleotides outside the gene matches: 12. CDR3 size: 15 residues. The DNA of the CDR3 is TGTGCCAGCAGCCCCGGGGACAGGGTAGAAGCGGGCTACACCTTC. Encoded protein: CASSPGDRVEAGYTF. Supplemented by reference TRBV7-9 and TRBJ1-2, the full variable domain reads DTGVSQNPRHKITKRGQNVTFRCDPISEHNRLYWYRQTLGQGPEFLTYFQNEAQLEKSRLLSDRFSAERPKGSFSTLEIQRTEQGDSAMYLCASSPGDRVEAGYTFGSGTRLTVV.

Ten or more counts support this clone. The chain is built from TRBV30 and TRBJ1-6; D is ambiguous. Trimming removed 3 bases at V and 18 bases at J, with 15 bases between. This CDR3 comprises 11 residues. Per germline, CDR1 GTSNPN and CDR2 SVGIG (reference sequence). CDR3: CAWSSTDLHHF. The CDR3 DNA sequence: TGTGCCTGGAGCAGTACAGACCTACACCACTTT. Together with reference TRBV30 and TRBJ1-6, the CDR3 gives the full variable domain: SQTIHQWPATLVQPVGSPLSLECTVEGTSNPNLYWYRQAAGRGLQLLFYSVGIGQISSEVPQNLSASRPQDRQFILSSKKLLLSDSGFYLCAWSSTDLHHFGNGTRLTVT.

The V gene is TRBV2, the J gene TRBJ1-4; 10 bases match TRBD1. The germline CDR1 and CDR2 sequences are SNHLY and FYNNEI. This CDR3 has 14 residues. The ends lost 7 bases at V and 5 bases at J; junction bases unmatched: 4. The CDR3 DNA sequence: TGTGCCAGCATCCCGGGACAGGGGAATGAAAAACTGTTTTTT. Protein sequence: CASIPGQGNEKLFF. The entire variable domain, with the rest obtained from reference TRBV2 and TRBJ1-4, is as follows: EPEVTQTPSHQVTQMGQEVILRCVPISNHLYFYWYRQILGQKVEFLVSFYNNEISEKSEIFDDQFSVERPDGSNFTLKIRSTKLEDSAMYFCASIPGQGNEKLFFGSGTQLSVL.

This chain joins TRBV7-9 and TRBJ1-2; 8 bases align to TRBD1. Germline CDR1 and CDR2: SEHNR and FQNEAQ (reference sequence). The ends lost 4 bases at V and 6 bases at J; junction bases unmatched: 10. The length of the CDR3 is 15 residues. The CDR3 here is CASSSPGDRTNGYTF. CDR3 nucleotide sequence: TGTGCCAGCAGCTCCCCCGGGGACAGGACTAATGGCTACACCTTC. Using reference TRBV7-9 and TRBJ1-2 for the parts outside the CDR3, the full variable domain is DTGVSQNPRHKITKRGQNVTFRCDPISEHNRLYWYRQTLGQGPEFLTYFQNEAQLEKSRLLSDRFSAERPKGSFSTLEIQRTEQGDSAMYLCASSSPGDRTNGYTFGSGTRLTVV.

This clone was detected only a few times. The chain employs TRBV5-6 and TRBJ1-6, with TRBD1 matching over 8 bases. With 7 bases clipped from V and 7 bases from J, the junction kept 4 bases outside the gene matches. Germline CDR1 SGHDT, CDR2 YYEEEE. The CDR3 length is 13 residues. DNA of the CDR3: TGTGCCAGCGGGGACAGGCCGAATTCACCCCTCCACTTT. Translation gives CASGDRPNSPLHF. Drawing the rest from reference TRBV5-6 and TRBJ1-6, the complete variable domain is DAGVTQSPTHLIKTRGQQVTLRCSPKSGHDTVSWYQQALGQGPQFIFQYYEEEERQRGNFPDRFSGHQFPNYSSELNVNALLLGDSALYLCASGDRPNSPLHFGNGTRLTVT.